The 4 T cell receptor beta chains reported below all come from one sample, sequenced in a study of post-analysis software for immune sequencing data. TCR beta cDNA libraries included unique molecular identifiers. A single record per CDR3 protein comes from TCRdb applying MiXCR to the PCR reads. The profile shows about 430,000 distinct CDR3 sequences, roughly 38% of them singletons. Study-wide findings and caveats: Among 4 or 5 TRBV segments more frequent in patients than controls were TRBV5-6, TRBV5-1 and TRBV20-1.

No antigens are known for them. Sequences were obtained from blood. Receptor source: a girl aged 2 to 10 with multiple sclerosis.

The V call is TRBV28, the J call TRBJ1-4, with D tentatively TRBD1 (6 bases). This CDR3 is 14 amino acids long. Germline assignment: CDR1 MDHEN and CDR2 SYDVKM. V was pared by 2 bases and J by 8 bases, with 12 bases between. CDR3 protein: CASSLAGVAEKLFF. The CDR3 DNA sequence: TGTGCCAGCAGTTTAGCAGGGGTTGCGGAAAAACTGTTTTTT.

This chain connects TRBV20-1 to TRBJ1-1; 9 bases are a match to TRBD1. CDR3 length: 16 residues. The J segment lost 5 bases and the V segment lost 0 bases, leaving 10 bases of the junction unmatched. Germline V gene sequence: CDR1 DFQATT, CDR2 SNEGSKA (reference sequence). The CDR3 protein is CSARDGTGGGKTEAFF. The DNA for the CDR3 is TGCAGTGCTAGAGATGGTACAGGGGGCGGAAAAACTGAAGCTTTCTTT.

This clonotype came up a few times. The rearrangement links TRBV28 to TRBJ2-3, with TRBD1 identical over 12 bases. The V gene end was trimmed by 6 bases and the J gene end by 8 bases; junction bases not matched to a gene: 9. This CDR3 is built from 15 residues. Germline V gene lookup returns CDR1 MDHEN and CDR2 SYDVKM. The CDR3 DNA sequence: TGTGCCAGCAGCCCCCGGGACAGGGGGCTGGTTACGCAGTATTTT. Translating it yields CASSPRDRGLVTQYF.

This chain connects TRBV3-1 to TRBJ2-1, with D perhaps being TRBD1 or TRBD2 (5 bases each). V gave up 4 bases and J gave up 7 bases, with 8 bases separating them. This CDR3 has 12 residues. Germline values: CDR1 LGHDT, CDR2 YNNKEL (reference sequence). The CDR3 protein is CASSPWGNEQFF. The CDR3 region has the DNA TGTGCCAGCAGCCCGTGGGGGAATGAGCAGTTCTTC.